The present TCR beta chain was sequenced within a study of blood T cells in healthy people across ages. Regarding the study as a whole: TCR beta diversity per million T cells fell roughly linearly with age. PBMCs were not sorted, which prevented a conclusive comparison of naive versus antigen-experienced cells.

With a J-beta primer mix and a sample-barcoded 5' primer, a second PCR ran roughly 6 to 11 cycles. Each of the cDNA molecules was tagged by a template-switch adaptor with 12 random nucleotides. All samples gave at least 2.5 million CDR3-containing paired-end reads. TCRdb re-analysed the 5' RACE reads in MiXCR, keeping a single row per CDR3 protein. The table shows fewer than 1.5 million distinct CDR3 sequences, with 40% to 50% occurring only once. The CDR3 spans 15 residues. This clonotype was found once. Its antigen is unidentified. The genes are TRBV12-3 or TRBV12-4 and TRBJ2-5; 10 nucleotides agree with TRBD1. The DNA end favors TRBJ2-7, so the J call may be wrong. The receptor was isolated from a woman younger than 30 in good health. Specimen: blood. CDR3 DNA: TGTGCCAGCAGTGCGGGACAGGGGTTTACCTACGAGCAGTACTTC. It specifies CASSAGQGFTYEQYF.